These 6 T cell receptor beta chains were sequenced from one sample in a study of control samples from healthy donors and cancer patients. Sequencing used immunoSEQ multiplex PCR; TCRdb keeps in-frame clones, though not all of them. The sample lists 210,000 or so clones; approximately 91% were seen once. The material sequenced was blood. These receptors were collected from a man in his thirties or forties in good health.

The chain links TRBV6-6 to TRBJ1-5; maybe TRBD1 (5 bases). The germline V gene encodes CDR1 MNHNY and CDR2 SVGAGI (reference sequence). V was pared by 2 bases and J by 8 bases, with 16 bases between. The CDR3 has 15 residues. The CDR3, as DNA: TGTGCCAGCAGTTACGGACAACCGGGAGTCGAGCCCCAGCATTTT. It yields the protein CASSYGQPGVEPQHF.

This chain links TRBV9 with TRBJ2-1; D remains ambiguous. With 0 bases removed from V and 7 bases from J, the gap between germline ends came to 14 bases. Per germline, CDR1 SGDLS and CDR2 YYNGEE. The length of the CDR3 is 15 residues. DNA of the CDR3: TGTGCCAGCAGCGTAGCCCTACAGACGGAGAATGAGCAGTTCTTC. Protein product: CASSVALQTENEQFF.

This chain joins TRBV14 and TRBJ2-4, with 7 bases fitting TRBD1. Germline loops: CDR1 SGHDN, CDR2 FVKESK. The CDR3 extends over 15 amino acids. Trimming took 2 bases from V and 8 from J; bases not matched to a gene: 9. The chain's CDR3 is CASSQLGQSRDIQYF. CDR3 DNA: TGTGCCAGCAGCCAATTGGGACAGAGTAGGGACATTCAGTACTTC.

This chain connects TRBV19 to TRBJ2-3; the D gene is possibly TRBD1 (5 bases). CDR1 is LNHDA, CDR2 SQIVND, per germline (reference sequence). This CDR3 is 16 amino acids long. V was pared by 4 bases and J by 1 base, with 15 bases between. The CDR3 spells CASSNTGQSGTDTQYF. The CDR3 DNA reads TGTGCCAGTAGTAATACAGGCCAATCTGGCACAGATACGCAGTATTTT.

This chain joins TRBV29-1 and TRBJ1-6; a possible D gene is TRBD1 (6 bases). The CDR3 totals 14 residues. The V and J ends lost 5 bases and 5 bases respectively, with 13 bases between them. Germline-derived CDR1 and CDR2 are SQVTM and ANQGSEA. The CDR3: CSVSTGQNNSPLHF. The CDR3 nucleotides read TGCAGCGTTTCTACAGGGCAAAATAATTCACCCCTCCACTTT.

The chain is built from TRBV18 and TRBJ1-2; TRBD1 aligns across 8 bases. Germline V gene sequence: CDR1 KGHSH, CDR2 LQKENI. This CDR3 is 14 amino acids long. V dropped 1 base and J dropped 6; count of bases not matched to a gene: 4. The CDR3 DNA sequence: TGTGCCAGCTCACCACTTGGACAGGGAGATGGCTACACCTTC. It encodes CASSPLGQGDGYTF.